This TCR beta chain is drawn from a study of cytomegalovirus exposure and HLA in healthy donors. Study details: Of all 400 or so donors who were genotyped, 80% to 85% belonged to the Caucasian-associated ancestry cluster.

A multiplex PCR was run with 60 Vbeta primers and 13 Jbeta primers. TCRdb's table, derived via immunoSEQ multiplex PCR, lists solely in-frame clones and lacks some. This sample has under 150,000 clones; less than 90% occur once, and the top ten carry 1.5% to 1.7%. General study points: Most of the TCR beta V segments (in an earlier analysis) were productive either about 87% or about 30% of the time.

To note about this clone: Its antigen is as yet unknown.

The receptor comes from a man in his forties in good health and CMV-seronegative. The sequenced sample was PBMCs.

CDR3 bases: TGTGCCAGCTCAAGAGGGACTCAGAGCTCTGGAAACACCATATATTTT. It encodes CASSRGTQSSGNTIYF. The chain has TRBV18 and TRBJ1-3; D might be TRBD1 (5 bases). The germline gives CDR1 KGHSH, CDR2 LQKENI. The V and J ends lost 5 bases and 0 bases respectively, with 14 bases between them. This CDR3 has 16 amino acids.